This T cell receptor (beta chain) was documented in a study of cytomegalovirus exposure and HLA in healthy donors. Germline loops: CDR1 MNHNS, CDR2 SASEGT. The V gene lost 7 bases and the J gene lost 0 bases, with 9 bases spanning the gap. The CDR3 loop spans 13 amino acids. This PCR relied on a set of 60 Vbeta primers and 13 Jbeta primers. Assay: immunoSEQ multiplex PCR; the TCRdb copy retains only in-frame clones and omits some. Found here are 150,000 to 200,000 clones, roughly 85% of them singletons; the top ten hold around a tenth. General study findings and limits: Sequencing depth across donors, presence/absence analyses assumed, was roughly uniform.

Notes on this clone: The antigen is not known.

The chain carries TRBV6-1 and TRBJ1-1; D gene uncertain. Sequenced: PBMCs. The origin of this receptor is a man aged 18-30 years in good health and CMV-seropositive. CDR3 sequence (DNA): TGTGCCAGCATGTCCCCAATGAACACTGAAGCTTTCTTT. Protein sequence: CASMSPMNTEAFF.